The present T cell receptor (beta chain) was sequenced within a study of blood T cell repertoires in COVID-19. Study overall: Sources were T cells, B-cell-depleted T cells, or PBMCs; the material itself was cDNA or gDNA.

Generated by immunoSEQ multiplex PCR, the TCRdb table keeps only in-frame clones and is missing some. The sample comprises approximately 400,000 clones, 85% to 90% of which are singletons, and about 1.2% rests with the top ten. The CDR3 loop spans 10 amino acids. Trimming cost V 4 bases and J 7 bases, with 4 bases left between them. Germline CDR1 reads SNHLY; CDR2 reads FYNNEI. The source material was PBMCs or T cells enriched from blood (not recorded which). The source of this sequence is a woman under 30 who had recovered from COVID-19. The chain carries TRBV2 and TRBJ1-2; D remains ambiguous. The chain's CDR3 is CASSVVGYTF. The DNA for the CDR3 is TGTGCCAGCAGTGTAGTTGGCTACACCTTC.